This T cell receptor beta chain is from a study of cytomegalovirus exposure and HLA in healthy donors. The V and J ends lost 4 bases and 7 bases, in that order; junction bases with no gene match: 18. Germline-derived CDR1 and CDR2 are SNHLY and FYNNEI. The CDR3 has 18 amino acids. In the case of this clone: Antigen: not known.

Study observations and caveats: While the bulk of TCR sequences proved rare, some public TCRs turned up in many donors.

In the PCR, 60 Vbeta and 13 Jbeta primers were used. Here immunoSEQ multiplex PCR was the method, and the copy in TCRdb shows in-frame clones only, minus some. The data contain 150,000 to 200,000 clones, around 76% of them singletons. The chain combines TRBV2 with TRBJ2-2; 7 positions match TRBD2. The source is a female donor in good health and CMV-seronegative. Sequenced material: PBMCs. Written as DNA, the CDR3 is TGTGCCAGCAGTGTCGGCTCGGCGGGAGCGAGGGTTGGCGGGGAGCTGTTTTTT. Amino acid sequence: CASSVGSAGARVGGELFF.